The 30 T cell receptor beta chains presented below share a single source sample, sequenced in a study of post-analysis software for immune sequencing data. Whole-study findings and limits: In patients, TRBV5-6, TRBV5-1 and TRBV20-1 belonged to roughly five TRBV segments found more frequently than in controls.

No antigen has been identified for these receptors. Unique molecular identifiers had been added to the TCR beta cDNA libraries. TCRdb reanalysed the PCR reads using MiXCR and keeps one entry per CDR3 protein. The sample holds fewer than 850,000 distinct CDR3 sequences; 30% are singletons and the top ten take under 0.7%. The sample taken for sequencing was blood. These TCRs come from a girl aged 10-17 years with multiple sclerosis.

The chain uses TRBV27 and TRBJ2-1; D not resolved. Germline-derived CDR1 and CDR2 are MNHEY and SMNVEV (reference sequence). The CDR3 runs 15 residues. V lost 5 bases and J lost 8, with 19 bases in between. The CDR3 is CASSIPRTRFDEQFF. The CDR3 DNA sequence: TGTGCCAGCAGTATCCCTCGAACCAGGTTCGATGAGCAGTTCTTC.

The V call is TRBV7-2, the J call TRBJ2-1; D possibly uses TRBD1 or TRBD2 (5 bases each). V gave up 5 bases and J gave up 10 bases, with 18 bases separating them. The CDR3 spans 14 residues. The germline V gene has CDR1 SGHTA and CDR2 FQGNSA. CDR3 amino acids: CASSQGRASREQFF. The CDR3 DNA reads TGTGCCAGCAGCCAGGGACGCGCTAGTCGGGAGCAGTTCTTC.

This chain connects TRBV9 to TRBJ2-1, with D hard to call. Trimming left V 0 bases short and J 8 bases short, with 15 bases between. This CDR3 is built from 15 residues. Per germline, CDR1 SGDLS and CDR2 YYNGEE. DNA for the CDR3: TGTGCCAGCAGCGTAGCCCGAACCGGTTGGGATGAGCAGTTCTTC. It codes for CASSVARTGWDEQFF.

This clonotype came up many times. This chain joins TRBV29-1 and TRBJ2-1; 11 bases are shared with TRBD2. Unmatched junction bases numbered 5, after V lost 0 bases and J lost 1 base. This CDR3 is 17 amino acids long. Germline V gene sequence: CDR1 SQVTM, CDR2 ANQGSEA. The CDR3, as DNA: TGCAGCGTTGAAGATGTCACTAGCGGGAGTTCCTACAATGAGCAGTTCTTC. Protein: CSVEDVTSGSSYNEQFF.

This clonotype was detected once. The CDR3 nucleotides read TGCAGCGCTCCGTCGGGGGGCCCCGACAATGAGCAGTTCTTC. It translates to CSAPSGGPDNEQFF. V and J are TRBV29-1 and TRBJ2-1, with D possibly being TRBD2 (7 bases). The CDR3 extends over 14 amino acids. Trimming left V 7 bases short and J 5 bases short, with 18 bases between. In germline, CDR1 is SQVTM, CDR2 ANQGSEA.

This clonotype was seen only a few times. V is TRBV18 and J is TRBJ2-1; no clear D. Germline V gene data show CDR1 as KGHSH and CDR2 as LQKENI. V was clipped by 5 bases and J by 8 bases, with 7 bases between them. The CDR3 covers 11 residues. The CDR3 sequence is CASSSTHEQFF. CDR3 coding DNA: TGTGCCAGCTCATCTACTCATGAGCAGTTCTTC. Supplemented by reference TRBV18 and TRBJ2-1, the full variable domain reads NAGVMQNPRHLVRRRGQEARLRCSPMKGHSHVYWYRQLPEEGLKFMVYLQKENIIDESGMPKERFSAEFPKEGPSILRIQQVVRGDSAAYFCASSSTHEQFFGPGTRLTVL.

Turning to this clonotype: This sequence may be a read error, since a much larger clone differs from it by one base. The rearrangement joins TRBV7-9 to TRBJ2-4; tentatively, D is TRBD1 or TRBD2 (5 bases each). CDR3 length equals 16 residues. Germline V gene sequence: CDR1 SEHNR, CDR2 FQNEAQ (reference sequence). This CDR3 reads CVSSTTGTVAKNIQYF. CDR3 coding DNA: TGTGTCAGCAGCACGACCGGGACGGTAGCCAAAAACATTCAGTACTTC. Supplemented by reference TRBV7-9 and TRBJ2-4, the full variable domain reads DTGVSQNPRHKITKRGQNVTFRCDPISEHNRLYWYRQTLGQGPEFLTYFQNEAQLEKSRLLSDRFSAERPKGSFSTLEIQRTEQGDSAMYLCVSSTTGTVAKNIQYFGAGTRLSVL.

The CDR3 nucleotides are TGCAGTGTTAGTCGAGGTCAACTAGCGGGCTCCTACGAGCAGTACTTC. Protein: CSVSRGQLAGSYEQYF. The J gene is TRBJ2-7, the V gene TRBV20-1; TRBD2 aligns across 9 bases. The length of the CDR3 is 16 residues. Germline assignment: CDR1 DFQATT and CDR2 SNEGSKA (reference sequence). The V and J ends lost 7 bases and 0 bases, in that order; junction bases with no gene match: 13.

The V and J genes are TRBV28 and TRBJ2-7; D remains unclear. Germline CDR1 reads MDHEN; CDR2 reads SYDVKM. Trimming took 7 bases from V and 6 from J, leaving 10 bases between them. This CDR3 is 11 amino acids long. CDR3: CASNDSGEQYF. CDR3 sequence (DNA): TGTGCCAGCAATGATTCCGGCGAGCAGTACTTC.

The table lists this clonotype with a few counts. The V call is TRBV6-6, the J call TRBJ1-2, with D perhaps TRBD1 (6 bases). CDR1 and CDR2 (germline): MNHNY, SVGAGI (reference sequence). The CDR3 contains 13 residues. The V gene lost 10 bases and the J gene lost 8 bases, with 20 bases spanning the gap. The CDR3 sequence is CATSPGQGYGYTF. The CDR3 coding sequence is TGTGCCACCTCGCCTGGGCAGGGGTACGGCTACACCTTC.

In its sample, this clonotype was seen a few times. V is TRBV5-1 and J is TRBJ2-1; no clear D. Looked up from germline, CDR1 is SGHRS and CDR2 is YFSETQ. V was clipped by 2 bases and J by 0 bases, with 9 bases between them. The CDR3 is 15 amino acids. This CDR3 reads CASSLTAFSYNEQFF. The CDR3 coding sequence is TGCGCCAGCAGCTTAACAGCATTCTCCTACAATGAGCAGTTCTTC.

In this sample, this clonotype turned up a few times. V gene TRBV2 combines with J gene TRBJ2-1; either TRBD1 or TRBD2 may fit D (7 bases each). V was cut by 4 bases and J by 8 bases, with 27 bases left in between. The CDR3 spans 18 residues. Per the germline V gene, CDR1 is SNHLY and CDR2 is FYNNEI. CDR3 coding DNA: TGTGCCAGCAGTGGAGAGGCTATTGGGGGCAGGGGGGGTGATGAGCAGTTCTTC. Protein: CASSGEAIGGRGGDEQFF.

This clonotype was picked up a small number of times. The CDR3 loop is CASSLGLGAQPQHF. CDR3 nucleotides: TGTGCCAGCAGCCTAGGGTTGGGGGCTCAGCCCCAGCATTTT. The chain has TRBV7-2 and TRBJ1-5, with D possibly TRBD1 on 6 matching bases. The CDR3 totals 14 residues. The germline V gene encodes CDR1 SGHTA and CDR2 FQGNSA. Trimming removed 5 bases from V and 6 bases from J, with 14 bases in between.

The chain links TRBV10-3 to TRBJ2-5, with 7 bases that match TRBD2. The CDR3 is 14 amino acids. Unmatched junction bases numbered 4, after V lost 4 bases and J lost 2 bases. CDR1 is ENHRY and CDR2 is SYGVKD in the germline V gene. The CDR3 sequence is CAISVGAGQETQYF. CDR3 DNA sequence: TGTGCCATCAGTGTAGGAGCGGGACAAGAGACCCAGTACTTC.

This clonotype was detected ten times or more. The chain joins TRBV29-1 to TRBJ2-3; D remains ambiguous. V gave up 4 bases and J gave up 3 bases, with 8 bases separating them. This CDR3 region has 12 residues. Germline CDR1 is SQVTM and CDR2 is ANQGSEA. The CDR3 loop reads CSVGWRTDTQYF. For the CDR3, the DNA is TGCAGCGTTGGGTGGAGAACAGATACGCAGTATTTT.

The chain has TRBV6-6 and TRBJ2-7; tentatively, D is TRBD1 (6 bases). Deletions cut 5 bases from V and 4 bases from J, with 15 bases between. The CDR3 has 14 residues. The germline CDR1 and CDR2 sequences are MNHNY and SVGAGI (reference sequence). The CDR3 coding sequence is TGTGCCAGCAGTCACCCGGACAGCAAGTACGAGCAGTACTTC. This sequence encodes CASSHPDSKYEQYF.

This clonotype was detected only a few times. The chain uses TRBV7-2 and TRBJ1-2; D might be TRBD1 (5 bases). Per the germline V gene, CDR1 is SGHTA and CDR2 is FQGNSA. Trimming stripped 5 bases from V and 9 bases from J, with 16 bases between. The CDR3 runs 13 residues. The CDR3 here is CASSPAAGQRYTF. DNA of the CDR3: TGTGCCAGCAGCCCAGCGGCAGGGCAACGCTACACCTTC.

The chain combines TRBV28 with TRBJ2-5; 8 nucleotides match TRBD2. The germline V gene has CDR1 MDHEN and CDR2 SYDVKM. The V gene end was trimmed by 6 bases and the J gene end by 5 bases; junction bases not matched to a gene: 20. The CDR3 runs to 18 residues. The CDR3 spells CASSKPGLVGLGRETQYF. Written as DNA, the CDR3 is TGTGCCAGCAGCAAACCGGGACTAGTGGGGCTCGGGAGGGAGACCCAGTACTTC.

This clonotype was seen at least ten times. The chain is built from TRBV6-5 and TRBJ2-1; no clear D. This CDR3 is built from 12 residues. CDR1 and CDR2 from the germline V gene are MNHEY and SVGAGI. V lost 3 bases to trimming and J lost 5 bases, with 5 bases between them. In DNA form, the CDR3 reads TGTGCCAGCAGTTATGGGAACAATGAGCAGTTCTTC. It codes for CASSYGNNEQFF.

The chain combines TRBV28 with TRBJ2-4, with D perhaps TRBD1 (5 bases). The last part of the DNA fits TRBJ2-5 better; the J call may be wrong. CDR3 length equals 15 residues. Germline V gene data show CDR1 as MDHEN and CDR2 as SYDVKM. The CDR3 spells CASNSASTNRETQYF. DNA of the CDR3: TGTGCCAGCAACTCGGCATCTACTAACAGGGAGACCCAGTACTTC.

This chain uses TRBV12-3 or TRBV12-4 with TRBJ2-3; 7 nucleotides agree with TRBD2. The CDR3 covers 15 residues. The V gene end was trimmed by 7 bases and the J gene end by 4 bases; junction bases not matched to a gene: 11. CDR3 bases: TGTGCCAGCACCGACAAGCTAGCGGCGGCAGATACGCAGTATTTT. This sequence encodes CASTDKLAAADTQYF.

V and J are TRBV27 and TRBJ2-5; TRBD2 might be the D (7 bases). In germline, CDR1 is MNHEY, CDR2 SMNVEV (reference sequence). The CDR3 has 15 residues. Trimming pared 5 bases from V and 2 bases from J, leaving 15 bases between. The CDR3 reads CASSQTRGAQETQYF. CDR3 nucleotide sequence: TGTGCCAGCAGTCAGACCCGGGGGGCGCAAGAGACCCAGTACTTC.

This clonotype was observed a handful of times. This chain uses TRBV7-2 with TRBJ1-1; D is possibly TRBD1 (6 bases). The CDR3 has 13 amino acids. V was trimmed by 5 bases and J by 7 bases, leaving 14 bases between them. Per germline, CDR1 SGHTA and CDR2 FQGNSA. CDR3 amino acids: CASSHGQLNEAFF. CDR3 DNA: TGTGCCAGCAGCCATGGACAGTTGAATGAAGCTTTCTTT.

This clonotype was seen only a few times. The chain joins TRBV29-1 to TRBJ1-4, with 7 bases that match TRBD1. Germline V lookup: CDR1 SQVTM, CDR2 ANQGSEA. Trimming cost V 6 bases and J 8 bases; bases outside gene matches: 12. The CDR3 is 14 amino acids. The CDR3 region has the DNA TGCAGCGTGGGCTCCGGGACAGTGGAAGAAAAACTGTTTTTT. Translating gives CSVGSGTVEEKLFF.

This clonotype was detected a few times. This chain uses TRBV28 with TRBJ1-2; D is ambiguous. The CDR3 length is 15 residues. Trimming took 5 bases from V and 0 from J, leaving 13 bases between them. In germline, CDR1 is MDHEN, CDR2 SYDVKM. CDR3 in amino acids: CASSLPARANYGYTF. Written as DNA, the CDR3 is TGTGCCAGCAGTCTCCCCGCCAGAGCTAACTATGGCTACACCTTC.

This clonotype was counted at least ten times. The chain carries TRBV5-1 and TRBJ2-4; D is unclear. The CDR3 length is 15 residues. Trimming pared 4 bases from V and 4 bases from J, leaving 15 bases between. Germline CDR1 SGHRS, CDR2 YFSETQ. The CDR3: CASSPLQTTKNIQYF. In nucleotides, the CDR3 is TGCGCCAGCAGCCCACTACAAACCACGAAAAACATTCAGTACTTC. The full variable domain, with the rest looked up from reference TRBV5-1 and TRBJ2-4, is KAGVTQTPRYLIKTRGQQVTLSCSPISGHRSVSWYQQTPGQGLQFLFEYFSETQRNKGNFPGRFSGRQFSNSRSEMNVSTLELGDSALYLCASSPLQTTKNIQYFGAGTRLSVL.

The chain uses TRBV28 and TRBJ2-5; D might be TRBD2 (7 bases). The better agreement between TRBJ2-7 and the DNA end casts doubt on the J call. The CDR3 has 15 residues. Germline CDR1 and CDR2: MDHEN and SYDVKM. CDR3 DNA: TGTGCCAGCAGTTTATGGGCGGGGGCTATCAACGAGCAGTACTTC. This translates into CASSLWAGAINEQYF.

The chain joins TRBV4-1 to TRBJ1-1; D is possibly TRBD1 (6 bases). The V and J ends lost 8 bases and 1 base respectively, with 14 bases between them. This CDR3 is 14 amino acids long. Per germline, CDR1 MGHRA and CDR2 YSYEKL. CDR3 in amino acids: CASSWGHRNTEAFF. The DNA of the CDR3 is TGCGCCAGCTCATGGGGACACAGGAACACTGAAGCTTTCTTT.

The V gene is TRBV20-1, the J gene TRBJ2-5; D unresolved. The CDR3 is 12 amino acids. Trimming took 2 bases from V and 5 from J, leaving 9 bases between them. Per germline, CDR1 DFQATT and CDR2 SNEGSKA (reference sequence). The CDR3 DNA is TGCAGTGCTAGAAAAGACCTTGAGACCCAGTACTTC. Protein: CSARKDLETQYF.

This clonotype was seen more than once but under ten times. The chain uses TRBV5-1 and TRBJ2-1; TRBD2 might be the D (7 bases). Germline assignment: CDR1 SGHRS and CDR2 YFSETQ. Trimming stripped 2 bases from V and 5 bases from J, with 11 bases between. This CDR3 is built from 14 residues. In DNA form, the CDR3 reads TGCGCCAGCAGCTTTGTAGGGGGGGACAATGAGCAGTTCTTC. It yields the protein CASSFVGGDNEQFF.